These 11 T cell receptor beta chains were sequenced from one sample in a study of T-cell reconstitution after alpha-beta-depleted transplantation in children. Unique molecular identifiers were used to barcode this TCRbeta library. TCRdb fed the PCR reads into MiXCR, producing one record per CDR3 protein. This sample carries 200,000 to 250,000 distinct CDR3 sequences, 7.5% to 10% of them seen once, and the ten largest clones take around 5%. The sample in question was PBMCs from the stem cell graft donor, obtained from the stem cell graft. Source of these receptors: a human donor who donated a stem cell graft to a child with SCID.

This clonotype came up many times. The chain combines TRBV2 with TRBJ2-3, with a weak D call TRBD2 (5 bases). Trimming removed 3 bases from V and 4 bases from J, with 14 bases in between. The CDR3 spans 15 residues. CDR1 and CDR2 from the germline V gene are SNHLY and FYNNEI. The CDR3 is CASSDPSIGADTQYF. For the CDR3, the DNA is TGTGCCAGCAGTGATCCTAGCATCGGGGCAGATACGCAGTATTTT.

This clonotype was observed many times. The chain employs TRBV20-1 and TRBJ1-5; 7 bases line up with TRBD1. The CDR3 spans 15 residues. Germline CDR1 and CDR2: DFQATT and SNEGSKA (reference sequence). The trim removed 6 bases at V and 4 bases at J, leaving 12 bases unmatched. The CDR3 DNA sequence: TGCAGTGCCTACTCGACAGGGTCCGGAAATCAGCCCCAGCATTTT. Encoded protein: CSAYSTGSGNQPQHF.

This clonotype was found many times. V usage is TRBV29-1 and J usage is TRBJ2-5; a possible D gene is TRBD1 (5 bases). The CDR3 is 12 amino acids. Germline CDR1 reads SQVTM; CDR2 reads ANQGSEA. Deletions cut 4 bases from V and 4 bases from J, with 10 bases between. CDR3 sequence reads: CSVALRVETQYF. Written as DNA, the CDR3 is TGCAGCGTTGCGCTCAGGGTAGAGACCCAGTACTTC. Using reference TRBV29-1 and TRBJ2-5 for the parts outside the CDR3, the full variable domain is SAVISQKPSRDICQRGTSLTIQCQVDSQVTMMFWYRQQPGQSLTLIATANQGSEATYESGFVIDKFPISRPNLTFSTLTVSNMSPEDSSIYLCSVALRVETQYFGPGTRLLVL.

This clonotype was detected ten times or more. This chain connects TRBV29-1 to TRBJ2-7, with D perhaps matching TRBD2 (7 bases). There are 13 residues in the CDR3. Trimming removed 6 bases at V and 4 bases at J, with 16 bases between. From germline, CDR1 is SQVTM and CDR2 ANQGSEA. The chain's CDR3 is CSVVGASGYEQYF. As DNA, the CDR3 is TGCAGCGTCGTGGGGGCTAGCGGTTACGAGCAGTACTTC.

This clonotype was counted at least ten times. This chain links TRBV20-1 with TRBJ2-1; the D gene is possibly TRBD2 (5 bases). Trimming removed 3 bases at V and 4 bases at J, with 10 bases between. The CDR3 loop spans 13 amino acids. Looked up from germline, CDR1 is DFQATT and CDR2 is SNEGSKA (reference sequence). For the CDR3, the DNA is TGCAGTGCTAGCGTGGGCGGGTACAATGAGCAGTTCTTC. It translates to CSASVGGYNEQFF.

At least ten counts were recorded for this clonotype. The chain employs TRBV5-4 and TRBJ1-2; 9 bases map to TRBD1. Germline V gene lookup returns CDR1 SGHNT and CDR2 YYREEE (reference sequence). V shed 3 bases and J 8 bases; nucleotides not matched to a gene: 14. The CDR3 runs to 16 residues. DNA for the CDR3: TGTGCCAGCAGCTCCAACCGGGACAGGGCCCCTAGGGGCTACACCTTC. Translation: CASSSNRDRAPRGYTF.

Many counts were recorded for this clonotype. This sequence joins TRBV20-1 and TRBJ2-1; TRBD2 aligns across 7 bases. CDR3 length: 15 residues. With 6 bases clipped from V and 2 bases from J, the junction kept 10 bases outside the gene matches. The germline CDR1 and CDR2 sequences are DFQATT and SNEGSKA (reference sequence). CDR3 DNA: TGCAGTGCCTTGGGAGCGGGGATTACCTACAATGAGCAGTTCTTC. It specifies CSALGAGITYNEQFF.

Comments on this clonotype: A read error is possible here, since a much larger clone lies one base away. The CDR3 does not close with the conserved phenylalanine or tryptophan, likely indicating a read error. The chain is built from TRBV5-5 and TRBJ2-7, with D perhaps matching TRBD2 (6 bases). The V and J ends lost 1 base and 4 bases respectively, with 15 bases between them. The CDR3 is 15 residues long. The germline CDR1 and CDR2 sequences are SGHKS and YYEKEE (reference sequence). The CDR3 nucleotides read TGTGCCAGCAGCTTGCGTGGGACTGGAGGATACGAGCAGTACTAC. Protein: CASSLRGTGGYEQYY.

Ten or more counts support this clonotype. The genes are TRBV5-1 and TRBJ1-1; 7 bases fit TRBD1. The CDR3 runs 14 residues. Germline V gene lookup returns CDR1 SGHRS and CDR2 YFSETQ. Trimming cost V 3 bases and J 2 bases; bases outside gene matches: 4. CDR3 sequence: CASSSSGGNTEAFF. The CDR3 DNA reads TGCGCCAGCAGCTCATCAGGGGGAAACACTGAAGCTTTCTTT.

This clonotype has more than one count but fewer than ten. The chain combines TRBV6-2 or TRBV6-3 with TRBJ1-1; D is ambiguous. Trimming removed 5 bases at V and 5 bases at J, with 9 bases between. Germline CDR1 reads MNHEY; CDR2 reads SVGEGT. The CDR3 sequence is 12 residues long. The CDR3 DNA reads as TGTGCCAGCAGTGGGGAGTGGACTGAAGCTTTCTTT. This encodes CASSGEWTEAFF.

This clonotype has a count of ten or more. The rearrangement links TRBV6-1 to TRBJ2-1; D gene unclear. The V end was cut by 6 bases, the J end by 8 bases, with 17 bases between. Germline loops: CDR1 MNHNS, CDR2 SASEGT. This CDR3 contains 14 residues. The CDR3 nucleotides read TGTGCCAGCAGCCCCCTCTGGAGTGGCGATGAGCAGTTCTTC. Its translation: CASSPLWSGDEQFF.